The rows below give T cell receptor beta chains drawn from one sample of a study of OX40 agonist ivuxolimab in advanced cancers. TCRdb keeps only in-frame clones here, not all; method: immunoSEQ multiplex PCR. The sample holds tens of thousands of clones; about 92% are singletons and the top ten take roughly an eighth. Source: CD4+ or CD8+ T cells sorted from blood, taken in a trial of the OX40 agonist ivuxolimab. These receptors were collected from an adult with an advanced solid tumor such as melanoma, head and neck, liver or kidney cancer. The CDR3 runs from the conserved cysteine through the conserved F or W. The order of the fields is clone size, V gene, D gene, J gene, CDR3 protein, CDR3 DNA. D genes are given only for firm matches. The size field is filled for only some rows; it gives once, few, many or a size class.

.,TRBV5-6,.,TRBJ1-1,CASSIGLGNTEAFF,TGTGCCAGCAGCATAGGACTAGGGAACACTGAAGCTTTCTTT
.,TRBV27,.,TRBJ1-5,CADTYQGLRSNQPQHF,TGTGCCGACACGTACCAGGGGCTACGTAGCAATCAGCCCCAGCATTTT
.,TRBV7-9,TRBD1,TRBJ1-5,CASSLVGTGGSNQPQHF,TGTGCCAGCAGCTTAGTTGGGACAGGGGGAAGCAATCAGCCCCAGCATTTT
.,TRBV9,.,TRBJ2-3,CASSVLAVSTDTQYF,TGTGCCAGCAGCGTACTAGCCGTGAGCACAGATACGCAGTATTTT
.,TRBV5-1,.,TRBJ2-7,CASSPGDEQYF,TGCGCCAGCAGCCCGGGGGACGAGCAGTACTTC
.,TRBV7-9,.,TRBJ2-7,CASRPRQAHSYEQYF,TGTGCCAGCAGACCGAGACAGGCCCACTCCTACGAGCAGTACTTC
.,TRBV9,.,TRBJ1-4,CASSASGTPNEKLFF,TGTGCCAGCAGCGCATCCGGGACGCCGAATGAAAAACTGTTTTTT
.,TRBV27,.,TRBJ1-2,CASSPTAGNYGYTF,TGTGCCAGCAGTCCCACGGCCGGGAACTATGGCTACACCTTC
.,TRBV9,.,TRBJ1-4,CASSPRGGIGEKLFF,TGTGCCAGCAGCCCACGAGGGGGGATTGGGGAAAAACTGTTTTTT
.,TRBV4-3,TRBD1,TRBJ2-7,CASSQAPTGQGFYEQYF,TGCGCCAGCAGCCAAGCTCCGACCGGACAGGGCTTCTACGAGCAGTACTTC
.,TRBV6-4,.,TRBJ1-2,CASRGLNGGYTF,TGTGCCAGCAGGGGACTCAACGGGGGCTACACCTTC
.,TRBV6-1,TRBD1,TRBJ1-1,CASSGRQGAALTEAFF,TGTGCCAGCAGTGGCCGACAGGGGGCTGCTCTGACTGAAGCTTTCTTT
.,TRBV7-6,TRBD2,TRBJ2-2,CASSGNAGGWTGELFF,TGTGCCAGCAGCGGGAATGCGGGAGGATGGACCGGGGAGCTGTTTTTT
once,TRBV29-1,.,TRBJ1-2,CSVLNLQGRNYGYTF,TGCAGCGTTTTGAACCTACAGGGAAGAAACTATGGCTACACCTTC
.,TRBV7-9,.,TRBJ2-3,CASSLGPDTQYF,TGTGCCAGCAGCTTAGGGCCAGATACGCAGTATTTT
once,TRBV7-9,TRBD2,TRBJ2-5,CASSSPSGRSETQYF,TGTGCCAGCAGTTCTCCTAGCGGGAGGTCGGAGACCCAGTACTTC
.,TRBV19,.,TRBJ2-7,CASSPRATSYEQYF,TGTGCCAGTAGTCCCCGGGCCACCTCCTACGAGCAGTACTTC
.,TRBV4-1,.,TRBJ2-3,CASSQVLRAISTDTQYF,TGCGCCAGCAGCCAAGTGCTCAGGGCAATTAGCACAGATACGCAGTATTTT
.,TRBV4-1,.,TRBJ2-1,CASSGAPSAYNEQFF,TGCGCCAGCAGTGGAGCCCCGTCGGCCTACAATGAGCAGTTCTTC
.,TRBV28,TRBD2,TRBJ2-1,CASTSGGSNEQFF,TGTGCCAGCACCTCGGGGGGATCAAATGAGCAGTTCTTC
.,TRBV4-3,.,TRBJ2-1,CASSQDAGPKQFF,TGCGCCAGCAGCCAAGATGCAGGGCCCAAGCAGTTCTTC
.,TRBV14,TRBD1,TRBJ2-7,CASSQGRGPLGQYF,TGTGCCAGCAGCCAAGGCAGGGGGCCTTTAGGGCAGTACTTC
.,TRBV7-9,.,TRBJ1-4,CASSPDTSTNEKLFF,TGTGCCAGCAGTCCAGACACATCAACTAATGAAAAACTGTTTTTT
.,TRBV7-2,TRBD2,TRBJ2-5,CASSFGTSSRGGPQETQYF,TGTGCCAGCAGCTTTGGGACTAGTAGTAGGGGGGGACCTCAAGAGACCCAGTACTTC
.,TRBV4-1,TRBD1,TRBJ1-1,CASSQPWTGSGGEAFF,TGCGCCAGCAGCCAACCTTGGACAGGGTCTGGCGGTGAAGCTTTCTTT
.,TRBV4-1,TRBD1,TRBJ2-7,CASSHLPGQGHYEQYF,TGCGCCAGCAGCCATCTTCCGGGACAGGGACACTACGAGCAGTACTTC
.,TRBV6-5,.,TRBJ2-3,CASSPSTTDTQYF,TGTGCCAGCAGTCCATCGACTACAGATACGCAGTATTTT
.,TRBV4-1,.,TRBJ2-1,CASSQFHPGSYNEQFF,TGCGCCAGCAGCCAGTTTCACCCGGGGTCCTACAATGAGCAGTTCTTC
.,TRBV9,.,TRBJ1-1,CASSVEPELNTEAFF,TGTGCCAGCAGCGTAGAGCCGGAGTTGAACACTGAAGCTTTCTTT
.,TRBV2,TRBD2,TRBJ2-7,CASSASGGVYEQYF,TGTGCCAGCAGCGCTAGCGGGGGGGTTTACGAGCAGTACTTC
.,TRBV29-1,.,TRBJ2-5,CSVGVRGGKAQYF,TGCAGCGTTGGGGTCAGGGGTGGTAAGGCCCAGTACTTC
.,TRBV15,TRBD2,TRBJ2-5,CATSRGRDSREGVAETQYF,TGTGCCACCAGCAGAGGTCGGGACTCGCGGGAGGGTGTAGCTGAGACCCAGTACTTC
.,TRBV6-5,TRBD1,TRBJ2-7,CASSPGQGHYEQYF,TGTGCCAGCAGTCCGGGACAGGGCCACTACGAGCAGTACTTC
.,TRBV18,.,TRBJ2-5,CASSPTSHRDTSYQETQYF,TGTGCCAGCTCACCAACTTCCCACCGGGACACTTCGTACCAAGAGACCCAGTACTTC
once,TRBV28,.,TRBJ2-3,CASTQGGGDTQYF,TGTGCCAGCACCCAGGGAGGGGGGGATACGCAGTATTTT
.,TRBV5-1,TRBD2,TRBJ2-1,CASSPREGLNEQFF,TGCGCCAGCAGCCCTAGGGAGGGGCTGAATGAGCAGTTCTTC
.,TRBV7-9,TRBD1,TRBJ2-7,CASSLVGTEEQYF,TGTGCCAGCAGCTTAGTCGGGACAGAAGAGCAGTACTTC
.,TRBV28,TRBD1,TRBJ2-5,CASSLDRGGIETQYF,TGTGCCAGCAGTTTGGACAGGGGAGGGATAGAGACCCAGTACTTC
once,TRBV6-5,TRBD1,TRBJ1-2,CASSPDRVGGYTF,TGTGCCAGCAGCCCCGACAGGGTAGGCGGCTACACCTTC
.,TRBV10-3,TRBD1,TRBJ1-1,CAISTGGNTEAFF,TGTGCCATCAGTACAGGGGGTAACACTGAAGCTTTCTTT
.,TRBV4-3,.,TRBJ2-7,CASSQDGAGSFYEQYF,TGCGCCAGCAGCCAAGATGGGGCGGGGTCCTTCTACGAGCAGTACTTC
.,TRBV4-3,.,TRBJ2-1,CASSPGPLAGEQFF,TGCGCCAGCAGCCCCGGACCGCTCGCGGGCGAGCAGTTCTTC
.,TRBV9,.,TRBJ1-1,CASSVGGYTEAFF,TGTGCCAGCAGCGTAGGGGGGTACACTGAAGCTTTCTTT
.,TRBV10-3,.,TRBJ2-2,CAISPIVPGTPRTGELFF,TGTGCCATCAGTCCTATTGTCCCCGGGACCCCCCGCACCGGGGAGCTGTTTTTT
.,TRBV25-1,.,TRBJ1-1,CASLGGPEAFF,TGTGCCAGCCTGGGGGGGCCTGAAGCTTTCTTT
.,TRBV6-1,.,TRBJ1-2,CAGSWEFYGYTF,TGTGCCGGCTCTTGGGAGTTCTATGGCTACACCTTC
.,TRBV9,TRBD1,TRBJ1-3,CASTPQDRDSGNTIYF,TGTGCCAGCACCCCTCAGGACAGGGACTCTGGAAACACCATATATTTT
.,TRBV7-9,.,TRBJ2-1,CASSLGAQVEQFF,TGTGCCAGCAGCTTAGGCGCTCAGGTTGAGCAGTTCTTC
.,TRBV19,.,TRBJ2-1,CASSWGAGGNEQFF,TGTGCCAGTAGTTGGGGGGCAGGGGGCAATGAGCAGTTCTTC
.,TRBV4-3,TRBD1,TRBJ1-1,CASSQAGTGHWNTEAFF,TGCGCCAGCAGCCAAGCCGGGACAGGTCATTGGAACACTGAAGCTTTCTTT
.,TRBV19,.,TRBJ2-1,CASSLGSNEQFF,TGTGCCAGTAGTCTGGGCTCCAATGAGCAGTTCTTC
.,TRBV13,TRBD1,TRBJ1-1,CASSLGGQGVTEAFF,TGTGCCAGCAGCTTAGGGGGACAGGGGGTCACTGAAGCTTTCTTT
.,TRBV30,.,TRBJ2-5,CAWSPLRQETQYF,TGTGCCTGGAGCCCCCTCCGTCAAGAGACCCAGTACTTC
.,TRBV5-5,.,TRBJ1-1,CASSLGEWNTEAFF,TGTGCCAGCAGCTTGGGAGAGTGGAACACTGAAGCTTTCTTT
.,TRBV27,TRBD2,TRBJ2-5,CASSHLGLAGKETQYF,TGTGCCAGCAGTCATTTGGGACTAGCGGGGAAAGAGACCCAGTACTTC